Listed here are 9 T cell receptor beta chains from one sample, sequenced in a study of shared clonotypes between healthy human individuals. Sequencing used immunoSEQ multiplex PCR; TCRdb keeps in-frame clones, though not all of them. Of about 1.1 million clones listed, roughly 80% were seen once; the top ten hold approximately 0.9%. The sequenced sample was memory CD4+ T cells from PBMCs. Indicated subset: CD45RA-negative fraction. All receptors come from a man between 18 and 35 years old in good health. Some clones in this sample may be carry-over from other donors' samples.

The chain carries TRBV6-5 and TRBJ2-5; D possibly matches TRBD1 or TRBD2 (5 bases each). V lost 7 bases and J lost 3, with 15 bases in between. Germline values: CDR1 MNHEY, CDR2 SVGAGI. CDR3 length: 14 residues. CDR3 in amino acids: CASTSHGGKETQYF. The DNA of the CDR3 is TGTGCCAGCACCTCTCATGGGGGAAAAGAGACCCAGTACTTC.

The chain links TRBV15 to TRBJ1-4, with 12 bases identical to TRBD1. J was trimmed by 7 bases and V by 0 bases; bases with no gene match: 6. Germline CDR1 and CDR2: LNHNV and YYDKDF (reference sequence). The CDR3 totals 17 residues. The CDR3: CATSREGTGGAGEKLFF. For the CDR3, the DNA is TGTGCCACCAGCAGAGAGGGGACAGGGGGCGCGGGTGAAAAACTGTTTTTT.

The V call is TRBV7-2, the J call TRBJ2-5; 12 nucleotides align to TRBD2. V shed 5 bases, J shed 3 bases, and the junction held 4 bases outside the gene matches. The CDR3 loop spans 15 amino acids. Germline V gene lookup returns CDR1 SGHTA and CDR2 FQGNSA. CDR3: CASSQRLAGEETQYF. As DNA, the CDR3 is TGTGCCAGCAGCCAAAGACTAGCGGGAGAAGAGACCCAGTACTTC.

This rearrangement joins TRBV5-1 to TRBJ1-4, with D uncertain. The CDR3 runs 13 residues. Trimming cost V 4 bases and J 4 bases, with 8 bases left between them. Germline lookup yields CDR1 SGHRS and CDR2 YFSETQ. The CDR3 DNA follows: TGCGCCAGCAGCCCGGGAGTTAATGAAAAACTGTTTTTT. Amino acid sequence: CASSPGVNEKLFF.

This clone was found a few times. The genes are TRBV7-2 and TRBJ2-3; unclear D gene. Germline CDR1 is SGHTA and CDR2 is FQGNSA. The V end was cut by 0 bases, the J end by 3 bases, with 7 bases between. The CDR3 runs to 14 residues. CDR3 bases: TGTGCCAGCAGCTTAGCTCCGGGTACAGATACGCAGTATTTT. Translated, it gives CASSLAPGTDTQYF.

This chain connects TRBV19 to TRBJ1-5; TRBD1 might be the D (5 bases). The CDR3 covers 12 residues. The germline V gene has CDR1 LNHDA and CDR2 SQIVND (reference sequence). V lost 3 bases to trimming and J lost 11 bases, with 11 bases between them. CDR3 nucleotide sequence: TGTGCCAGTAGTATTAGAGGGGCAGCCCAGCATTTT. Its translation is CASSIRGAAQHF.

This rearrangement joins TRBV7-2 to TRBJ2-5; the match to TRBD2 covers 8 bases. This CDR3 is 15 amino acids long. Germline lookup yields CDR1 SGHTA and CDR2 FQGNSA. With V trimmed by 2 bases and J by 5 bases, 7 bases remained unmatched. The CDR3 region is CASSLTSGGGETQYF. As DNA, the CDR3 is TGTGCCAGCAGCTTAACTAGCGGAGGCGGGGAGACCCAGTACTTC.

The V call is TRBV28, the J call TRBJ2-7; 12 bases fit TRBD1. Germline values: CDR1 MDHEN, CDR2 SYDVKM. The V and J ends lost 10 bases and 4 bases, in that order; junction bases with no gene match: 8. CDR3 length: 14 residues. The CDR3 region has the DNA TGTGCCACCTCCGGGACAGGGGGCCGATACGAGCAGTACTTC. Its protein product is CATSGTGGRYEQYF.

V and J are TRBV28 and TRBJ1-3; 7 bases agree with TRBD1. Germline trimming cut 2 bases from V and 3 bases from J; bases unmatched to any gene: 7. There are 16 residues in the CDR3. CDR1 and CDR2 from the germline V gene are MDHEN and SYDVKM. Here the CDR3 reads CASSLARDRRGNTIYF. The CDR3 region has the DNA TGTGCCAGCAGTTTAGCGAGGGACAGACGTGGAAACACCATATATTTT.